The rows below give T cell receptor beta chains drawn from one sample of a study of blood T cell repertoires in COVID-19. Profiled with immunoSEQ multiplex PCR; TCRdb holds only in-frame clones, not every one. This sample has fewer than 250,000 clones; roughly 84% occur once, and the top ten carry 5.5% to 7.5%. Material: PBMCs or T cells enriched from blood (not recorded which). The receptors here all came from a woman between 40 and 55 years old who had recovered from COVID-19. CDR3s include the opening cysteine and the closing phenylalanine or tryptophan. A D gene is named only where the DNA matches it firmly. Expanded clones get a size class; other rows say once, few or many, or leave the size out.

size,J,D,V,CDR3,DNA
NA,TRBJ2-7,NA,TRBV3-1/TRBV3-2,CASSHSPNEQYF,TGTGCCAGCAGTCACTCACCTAACGAGCAGTACTTC
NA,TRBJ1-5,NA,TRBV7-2,CASSFLGAQPQHF,TGTGCCAGCAGCTTTCTGGGCGCACAGCCCCAGCATTTT
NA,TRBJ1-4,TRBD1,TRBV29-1,CSAGQGVGANEKLFF,TGCAGCGCCGGACAGGGGGTAGGGGCTAATGAAAAACTGTTTTTT
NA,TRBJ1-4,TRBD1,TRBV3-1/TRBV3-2,CASSQGQRGTNEKLFF,TGTGCCAGCAGCCAGGGACAGAGGGGAACTAATGAAAAACTGTTTTTT
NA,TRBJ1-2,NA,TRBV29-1,CSVARGGDGYTF,TGCAGCGTCGCCCGGGGAGGGGATGGCTACACCTTC
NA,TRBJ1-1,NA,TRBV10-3,CAISAVDRQNTEAFF,TGTGCCATCAGTGCGGTCGACAGACAGAACACTGAAGCTTTCTTT
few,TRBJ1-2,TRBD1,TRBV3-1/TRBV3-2,CASSQPGTGYGYTF,TGTGCCAGCAGCCAACCTGGGACAGGCTATGGCTACACCTTC
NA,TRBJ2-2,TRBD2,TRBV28,CASSFAGLPNTGELFF,TGTGCCAGCAGTTTTGCGGGACTACCGAACACCGGGGAGCTGTTTTTT
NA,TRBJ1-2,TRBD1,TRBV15,CATSKTGTVNYGYTF,TGTGCCACCAGCAAGACCGGGACAGTTAACTATGGCTACACCTTC
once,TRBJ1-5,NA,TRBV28,CASSLRRGRGGDQPQHF,TGTGCCAGCAGTTTGAGAAGGGGACGGGGAGGAGATCAGCCCCAGCATTTT
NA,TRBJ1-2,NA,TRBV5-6,CASSLRRPYYGYTF,TGTGCCAGCAGCTTGAGGAGGCCGTACTATGGCTACACCTTC
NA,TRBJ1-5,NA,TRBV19,CASSIGTISNQPQHF,TGTGCCAGTAGTATAGGGACAATTAGCAATCAGCCCCAGCATTTT
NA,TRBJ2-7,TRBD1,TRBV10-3,CAISGGQGDYEQYF,TGTGCCATCAGTGGGGGACAGGGGGATTACGAGCAGTACTTC
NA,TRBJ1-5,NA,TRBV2,CASRDGEEGNQPQHF,TGTGCCAGCAGGGACGGAGAGGAGGGCAATCAGCCCCAGCATTTT
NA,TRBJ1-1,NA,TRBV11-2,CASSQRPGNTEAFF,TGTGCCAGCAGTCAACGTCCGGGAAACACTGAAGCTTTCTTT
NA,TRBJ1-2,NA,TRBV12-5,CASGLWQGYGYTF,TGTGCTAGTGGTTTGTGGCAGGGCTATGGCTACACCTTC
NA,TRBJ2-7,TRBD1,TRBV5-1,CASTRTGPGEQYF,TGCGCCAGCACACGGACAGGGCCTGGGGAGCAGTACTTC
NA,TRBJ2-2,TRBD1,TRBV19,CATKGQGRDTGELFF,TGTGCCACGAAAGGACAGGGGAGGGACACCGGGGAGCTGTTTTTT
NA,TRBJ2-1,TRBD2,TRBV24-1,CATSDFPPRTSGRSGEQFF,TGTGCCACCAGTGATTTCCCCCCCCGGACTAGCGGGAGAAGCGGTGAGCAGTTCTTC
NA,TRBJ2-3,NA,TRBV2,CASSQGSSTDTQYF,TGTGCCAGCAGTCAGGGTAGTAGCACAGATACGCAGTATTTT
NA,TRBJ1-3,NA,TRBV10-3,CAIRQDLGNTIYF,TGTGCCATCAGACAGGATCTGGGAAACACCATATATTTT
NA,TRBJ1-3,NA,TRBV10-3,CAIRGDSGNTIYF,TGTGCCATCAGAGGGGACTCTGGAAACACCATATATTTT
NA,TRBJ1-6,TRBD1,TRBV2,CASKSRGGGSPLHF,TGTGCCAGCAAGTCGAGAGGGGGCGGGTCACCCCTCCACTTT
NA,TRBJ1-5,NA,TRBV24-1,CATSEGVWGNQPQHF,TGTGCCACCAGTGAAGGGGTATGGGGCAATCAGCCCCAGCATTTT
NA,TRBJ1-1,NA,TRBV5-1,CASSLGGSGTEAFF,TGCGCCAGCTCCCTAGGGGGTTCCGGCACTGAAGCTTTCTTT
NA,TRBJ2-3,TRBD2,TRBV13,CASSFSLGREVDTQYF,TGTGCCAGCAGCTTTTCCTTGGGGAGGGAAGTAGATACGCAGTATTTT
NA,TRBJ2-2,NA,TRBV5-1,CASSLEDINTGELFF,TGCGCCAGCAGCTTGGAGGACATTAACACCGGGGAGCTGTTTTTT
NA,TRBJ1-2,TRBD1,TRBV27,CASSLGQGQAYGYTF,TGTGCCAGCAGTTTAGGACAGGGACAGGCTTATGGCTACACCTTC
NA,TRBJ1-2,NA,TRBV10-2,CASSDELGAFRGYTF,TGCGCCAGCAGTGATGAACTAGGAGCGTTTCGGGGCTACACCTTC
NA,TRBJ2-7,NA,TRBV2,CASSEFATGGGGSYEQYF,TGTGCCAGCAGTGAGTTCGCCACGGGGGGCGGGGGCTCCTACGAGCAGTACTTC
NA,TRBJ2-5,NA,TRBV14,CASSRGWETQYF,TGTGCCAGCAGCCGAGGGTGGGAGACCCAGTACTTC
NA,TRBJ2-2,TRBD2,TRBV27,CASSLVGLAGGELFF,TGTGCCAGCAGTTTAGTTGGGCTAGCGGGAGGGGAGCTGTTTTTT
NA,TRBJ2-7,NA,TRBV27,CASSDSLYEQYF,TGTGCCAGCAGTGACAGTCTCTACGAGCAGTACTTC
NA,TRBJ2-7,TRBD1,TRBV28,CASSLLLGQGSYEQYF,TGTGCCAGCAGTTTATTGTTGGGACAGGGGTCCTACGAGCAGTACTTC
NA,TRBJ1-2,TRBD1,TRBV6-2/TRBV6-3,CASSYSGQGGTF,TGTGCCAGCAGTTACTCTGGACAGGGAGGCACCTTC
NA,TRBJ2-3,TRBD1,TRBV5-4,CASSLKQGALTDTQYF,TGTGCCAGCAGCTTGAAGCAGGGGGCGCTTACAGATACGCAGTATTTT
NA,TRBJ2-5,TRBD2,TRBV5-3,CARSFDLAGEGETQYF,TGTGCCAGAAGCTTCGACCTAGCGGGAGAAGGAGAGACCCAGTACTTC
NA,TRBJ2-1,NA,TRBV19,CASSMGRGGNNEQFF,TGTGCCAGTAGCATGGGTAGAGGAGGGAACAATGAGCAGTTCTTC
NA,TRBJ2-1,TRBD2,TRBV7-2,CANSRGSASYNEQFF,TGTGCCAACTCGCGCGGGAGCGCCTCCTACAATGAGCAGTTCTTC
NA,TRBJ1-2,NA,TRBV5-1,CASSLGLGSNYGYTF,TGCGCCAGCAGCTTGGGATTAGGGAGTAATTATGGCTACACCTTC
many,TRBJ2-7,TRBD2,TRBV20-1,CSASSGSYAEQYF,TGCAGTGCTAGTAGCGGGAGTTACGCCGAGCAGTACTTC
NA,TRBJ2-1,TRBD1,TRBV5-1,CASSWVPGQGFEQFF,TGCGCCAGCAGCTGGGTCCCGGGACAGGGTTTTGAGCAGTTCTTC
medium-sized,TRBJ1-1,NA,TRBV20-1,CSARGGEVAFF,TGCAGTGCTAGAGGAGGGGAGGTAGCTTTCTTT
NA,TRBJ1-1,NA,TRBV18,CASSPAGYLNTEAFF,TGTGCCAGCTCACCTGCAGGGTACCTGAACACTGAAGCTTTCTTT
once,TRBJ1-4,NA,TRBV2,CASSVQGKATNEKLFF,TGTGCCAGCAGTGTACAGGGAAAAGCAACTAATGAAAAACTGTTTTTT
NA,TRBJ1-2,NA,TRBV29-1,CSVSREYGYTF,TGCAGCGTTTCCCGGGAATATGGCTACACCTTC
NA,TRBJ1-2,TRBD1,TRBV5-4,CASSFRDSNYGYTF,TGTGCCAGCAGCTTCCGGGACAGTAACTATGGCTACACCTTC